The clone carrying this T cell receptor beta chain was observed a single time. Its cognate antigen is unknown. The authors split each subset's genomic DNA evenly across several immunoSEQ plates. Method: immunoSEQ multiplex PCR; TCRdb's copy keeps in-frame clones and lacks some. The sample carries millions of clones, around nine tenths recorded once. This specimen comes from a study of shared clonotypes between healthy human individuals. Whole-study findings and limits: Across a handful of donors, naive CD4 shared roughly 5%, naive CD8 over 3%, memory CD4 more than 2%, memory CD8 0.4%.

With 0 bases clipped from V and 5 bases from J, the junction kept 8 bases outside the gene matches. The CDR3 totals 15 residues. From germline, CDR1 is GTSNPN and CDR2 SVGIG (reference sequence). Study donors comprised healthy, HIV-negative adults devoid of recent acute infection or vaccination. The sequence was obtained from a man younger than 35 in good health. The sample comprised naive CD4+ T cells sorted from blood. Specified subset: CD45RA+ positively selected. The chain combines TRBV30 with TRBJ2-3, with 7 bases that match TRBD2. The CDR3 DNA is TGTGCCTGGAGTGTAGGGCGGGGGTCTGGAGATACGCAGTATTTT. This gives the protein CAWSVGRGSGDTQYF.